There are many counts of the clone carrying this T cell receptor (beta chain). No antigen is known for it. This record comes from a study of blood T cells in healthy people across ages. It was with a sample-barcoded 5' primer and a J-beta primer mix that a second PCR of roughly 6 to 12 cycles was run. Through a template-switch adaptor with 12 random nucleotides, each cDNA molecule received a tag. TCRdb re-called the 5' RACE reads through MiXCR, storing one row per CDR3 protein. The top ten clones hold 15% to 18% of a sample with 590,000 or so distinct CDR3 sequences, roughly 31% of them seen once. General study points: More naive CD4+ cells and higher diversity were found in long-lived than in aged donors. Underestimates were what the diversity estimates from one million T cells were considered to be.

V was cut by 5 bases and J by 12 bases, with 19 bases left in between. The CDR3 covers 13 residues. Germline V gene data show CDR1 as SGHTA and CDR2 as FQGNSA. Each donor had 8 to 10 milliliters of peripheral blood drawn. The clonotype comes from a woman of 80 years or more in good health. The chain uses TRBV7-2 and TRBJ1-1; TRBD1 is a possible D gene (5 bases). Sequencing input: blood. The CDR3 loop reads CASSLRRGLPTFF. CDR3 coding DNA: TGTGCCAGCAGCCTCCGTAGGGGTCTCCCCACTTTCTTT.